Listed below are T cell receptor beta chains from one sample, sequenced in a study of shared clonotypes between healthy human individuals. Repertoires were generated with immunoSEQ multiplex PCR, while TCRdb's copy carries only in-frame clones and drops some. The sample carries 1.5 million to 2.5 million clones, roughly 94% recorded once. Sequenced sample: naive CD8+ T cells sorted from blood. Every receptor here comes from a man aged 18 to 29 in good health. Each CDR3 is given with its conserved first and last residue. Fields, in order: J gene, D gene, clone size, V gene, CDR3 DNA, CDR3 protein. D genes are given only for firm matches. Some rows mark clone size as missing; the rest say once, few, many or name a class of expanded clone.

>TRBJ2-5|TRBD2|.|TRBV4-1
TGCGCCAGCAGCCAAGAACCAGGCGGGGGGGAGACCCAGTACTTC
CASSQEPGGGETQYF
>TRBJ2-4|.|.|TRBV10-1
TGCGCCAGCAGTGATTCAGGGAGCGGCATTCAGTACTTC
CASSDSGSGIQYF
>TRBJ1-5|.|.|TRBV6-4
TGTGCCAGCAGTGAAGTTCCAGGGAACCAGCCCCAGCATTTT
CASSEVPGNQPQHF
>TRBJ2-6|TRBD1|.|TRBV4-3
TGCGCCAGCAGCCAAGACGGGACAGGGGGTTCCAGGGCCAACGTCCTGACTTTC
CASSQDGTGGSRANVLTF
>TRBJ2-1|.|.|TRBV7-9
TGTGCCAGCAGCTCCGGCTTAGTCCCTGAGCAGTTCTTC
CASSSGLVPEQFF
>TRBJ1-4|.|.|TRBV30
TGTGCCTGGAGCGAGGGAGTCGTGGATGAAAAACTGTTTTTT
CAWSEGVVDEKLFF
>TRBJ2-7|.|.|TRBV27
TGTGCCAGCAGTTTAAAAGCCTCCTACGAGCAGTACTTC
CASSLKASYEQYF
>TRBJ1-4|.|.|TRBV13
TGTGCCAGCAGGCCTTTGGGCAGGGATAATGAAAAACTGTTTTTT
CASRPLGRDNEKLFF
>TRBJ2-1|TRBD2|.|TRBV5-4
TGTGCCAGCAGGTTAGCGGGAGGGCCCAATGAGCAGTTCTTC
CASRLAGGPNEQFF
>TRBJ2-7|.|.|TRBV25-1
TGTGCCAGCAGCGACTCGGCATACGAGCAGTACTTC
CASSDSAYEQYF
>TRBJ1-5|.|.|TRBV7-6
TGTGCCAGCAGCTTAGGGGCAAATCAGCCCCAGCATTTT
CASSLGANQPQHF
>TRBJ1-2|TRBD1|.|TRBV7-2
TGTGCCAGCAGCCATCCGGGACAGGGGTTGGGCTACACCTTC
CASSHPGQGLGYTF
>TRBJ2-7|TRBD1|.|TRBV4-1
TGCGCCAGCAGCCAAGACCCCGGGACAGGTAACTACGAGCAGTACTTC
CASSQDPGTGNYEQYF
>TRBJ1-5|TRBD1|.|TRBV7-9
TGTGCCAGCAGCCTCACAGGGGCTAGCAATCAGCCCCAGCATTTT
CASSLTGASNQPQHF
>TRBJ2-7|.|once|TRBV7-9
TGTGCCAGCAGCCTACCGAGCTCCTACGAGCAGTACTTC
CASSLPSSYEQYF
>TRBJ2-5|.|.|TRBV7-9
TGTGCCAGCAGCCCCGGGACTTCTTACCAAGAGACCCAGTACTTC
CASSPGTSYQETQYF
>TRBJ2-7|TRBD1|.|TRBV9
TGTGCCAGCAGCGTAGGGGGAGGACAGGGGAACGAGCAGTACTTC
CASSVGGGQGNEQYF
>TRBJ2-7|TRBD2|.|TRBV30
TGTGCCTGGAGTTCAGTAGGGCTCGGGAGGGACGAGCAGTACTTC
CAWSSVGLGRDEQYF
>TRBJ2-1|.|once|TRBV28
TGTGCCAGCAGTGAGGAGACCGAGGCCTACAATGAGCAGTTCTTC
CASSEETEAYNEQFF
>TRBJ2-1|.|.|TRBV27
TGTGCCAGCAGCCCGGGAGTGGAGGGAAATGAGCAGTTCTTC
CASSPGVEGNEQFF
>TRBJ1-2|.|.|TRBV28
TGTGCCAGCGAGTCCCCCGGCCGGGACAACTATGGCTACACCTTC
CASESPGRDNYGYTF
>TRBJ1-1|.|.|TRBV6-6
TGTGCCAGCAGTTACTCGGTGGCGCAGACTGAAGCTTTCTTT
CASSYSVAQTEAFF
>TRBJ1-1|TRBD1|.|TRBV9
TGTGCCAGCAGCATTACCCGGGACAGGGCCACTGAAGCTTTCTTT
CASSITRDRATEAFF
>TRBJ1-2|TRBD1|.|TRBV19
TGTGCCAGTAGCAAGCCGGGACAGAGAACCTATGGCTACACCTTC
CASSKPGQRTYGYTF
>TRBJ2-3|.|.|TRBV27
TGTGCCAGCAGTTTGGCGGGAACGGATACGCAGTATTTT
CASSLAGTDTQYF
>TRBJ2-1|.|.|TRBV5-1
TGCGCCAGCAGTATTGTAAATTACGGCGAGGAGCAGTTCTTC
CASSIVNYGEEQFF
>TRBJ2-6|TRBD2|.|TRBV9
TGTGCCAGCAGCTCGCGAGCGGGGGAATATCTACCTCATAGCGTCCTGACTTTC
CASSSRAGEYLPHSVLTF
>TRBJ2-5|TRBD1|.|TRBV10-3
TGTGCCACCCTGGGACAGAACCAAGAGACCCAGTACTTC
CATLGQNQETQYF
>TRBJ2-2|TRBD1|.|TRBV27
TGTGCCAGCAGGGAATCGGGACAGCAGAGAACCGGGGAGCTGTTTTTT
CASRESGQQRTGELFF
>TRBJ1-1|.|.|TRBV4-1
TGCGCCAGCAGCCATGAACCCGGGACCAACACTGAAGCTTTCTTT
CASSHEPGTNTEAFF
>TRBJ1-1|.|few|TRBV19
TGTGCCAGTAGTTCCCCCACTGAAGCTTTCTTT
CASSSPTEAFF
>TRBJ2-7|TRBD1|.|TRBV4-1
TGCGCCAGCAGCCAGACACAGGGGACCTACGAGCAGTACTTC
CASSQTQGTYEQYF
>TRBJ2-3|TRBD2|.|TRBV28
TGTGCCAGCAGGGCAACTAGCGGGGGGATAGATACGCAGTATTTT
CASRATSGGIDTQYF
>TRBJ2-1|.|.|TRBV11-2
TGTGCCAGCAGCTTAGTCCACGTCGAGCAGTTCTTC
CASSLVHVEQFF
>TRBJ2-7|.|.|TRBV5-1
TGCGCCAGCAGCGCCGGACAAGCCTACGAGCAGTACTTC
CASSAGQAYEQYF
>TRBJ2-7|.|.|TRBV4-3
TGCGCCAGCAGCCAAGATCTGGCGGCAAGCTCCTACGAGCAGTACTTC
CASSQDLAASSYEQYF
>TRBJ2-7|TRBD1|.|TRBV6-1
TGTGCCAGCAGCGGGACAGCCTTCTACGAGCAGTACTTC
CASSGTAFYEQYF
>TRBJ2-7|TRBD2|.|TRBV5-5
TGTGCCAGCAGCCTGAGCGGGGGTGACTCCTACGAGCAGTACTTC
CASSLSGGDSYEQYF
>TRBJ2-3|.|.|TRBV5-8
TGTGCCAGCAGCTTGTTCGACAGCACAGATACGCAGTATTTT
CASSLFDSTDTQYF
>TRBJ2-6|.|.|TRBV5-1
TGCGCCAGCAGCTTGGGCGGCAGCTACTCTGGGGCCAACGTCCTGACTTTC
CASSLGGSYSGANVLTF
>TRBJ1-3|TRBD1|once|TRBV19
TGTGCCAGCGTTGGACAGGGGACCCTCTCTGGAAACACCATATATTTT
CASVGQGTLSGNTIYF
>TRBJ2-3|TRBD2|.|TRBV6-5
TGTGCCAGCAGTCGTAGCGGGAGCAACACAGATACGCAGTATTTT
CASSRSGSNTDTQYF
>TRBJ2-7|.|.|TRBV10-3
TGTGCCATCAGTACGGTCGGAGACCTCACCTCCTACGAGCAGTACTTC
CAISTVGDLTSYEQYF
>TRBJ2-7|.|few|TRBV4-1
TGCGCCAGCAGCCAAGCGGACGGCGCCTACGAGCAGTACTTC
CASSQADGAYEQYF
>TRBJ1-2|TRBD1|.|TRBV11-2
TGTGCCAGCAGCTCGCCGGGACAGCCTAATGGCTACACCTTC
CASSSPGQPNGYTF
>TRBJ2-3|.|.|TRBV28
TGTGCCAGCAGTTTACGCGGCCTGGAGGCAGATACGCAGTATTTT
CASSLRGLEADTQYF